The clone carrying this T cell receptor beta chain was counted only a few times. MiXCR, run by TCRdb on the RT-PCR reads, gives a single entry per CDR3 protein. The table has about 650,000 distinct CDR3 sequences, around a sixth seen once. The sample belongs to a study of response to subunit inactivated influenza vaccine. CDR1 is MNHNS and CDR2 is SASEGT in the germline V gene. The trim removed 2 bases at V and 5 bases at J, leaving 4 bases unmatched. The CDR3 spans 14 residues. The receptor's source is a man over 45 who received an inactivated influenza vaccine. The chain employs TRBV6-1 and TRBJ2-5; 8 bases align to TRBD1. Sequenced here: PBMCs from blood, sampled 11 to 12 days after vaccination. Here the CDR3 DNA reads TGTGCCAGCAGTGAACCAGGGGGCTTCGAGACCCAGTACTTC. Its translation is CASSEPGGFETQYF.